This T cell receptor (beta chain) appears in the sequencing data of a study of blood T cell repertoires in COVID-19. As for the study in general: Samples representing acute and convalescent COVID-19 were sourced from the United States, Italy and Spain. Nucleic acid was either cDNA or gDNA, and it came from T cells, B-cell-depleted T cells, or PBMCs.

This clone was found once. The CDR3 is 14 residues long. Deletions cut 4 bases from V and 5 bases from J, with 18 bases between. Germline loops: CDR1 GTSNPN, CDR2 SVGIG (reference sequence). The authors' processing: Estimates of nucleated cell counts were drawn from the amplification of reference gene primers. Libraries were prepared by immunoSEQ multiplex PCR; TCRdb keeps only in-frame clonotypes and omits some of them. Clone size and V and J calls were adopted from that table, with D and trimming inferred from the DNA. The sample gives more than 90,000 clones, 86% of which show up once; 4% to 5.5% is in the top ten.

This sequence joins TRBV30 and TRBJ2-7; weak D call: TRBD1 (6 bases). Sequenced material: peripheral blood. This clonotype was sampled from a man aged 35 to 55 with acute or convalescent COVID-19. This chain's CDR3 is CAWKQGIRGDEQYF. The CDR3 bases are TGTGCCTGGAAACAGGGAATAAGGGGTGACGAGCAGTACTTC.